Each of the 29 T cell receptor beta chains below was sequenced from the same sample in a study of beta chain features in type 1 diabetes. Expressed TCRB transcripts were sequenced because the isolated RNA had all been reverse transcribed beforehand. The repertoire was sequenced with immunoSEQ multiplex PCR; TCRdb's copy has only in-frame clones and lacks some. The table shows tens of thousands of clones, with roughly a third occurring only once. Sequencing input: stem cell memory CD4+ T cells from blood. All receptors come from a woman between 18 and 29 years old in good health.

This clone appeared a single time. The chain uses TRBV5-8 and TRBJ1-3; D is unresolved. CDR1 SGHTS and CDR2 YDEGEE come from the germline V gene. CDR3 length equals 12 residues. V was clipped by 5 bases and J by 5 bases, with 8 bases between them. The CDR3, as DNA: TGTGCCAGCAGGAGATTGAGAAACACCATATATTTT. Translated, it gives CASRRLRNTIYF.

This clone has more than one count but fewer than ten. CDR3: CASSPGGAGNQPQHF. The CDR3 DNA sequence: TGTGCCAGCAGTCCAGGGGGCGCGGGCAATCAGCCCCAGCATTTT. The chain joins TRBV6-5 to TRBJ1-5, with 8 nucleotides matching TRBD1. This CDR3 has 15 residues. J was trimmed by 2 bases and V by 5 bases; bases with no gene match: 5. Germline V lookup: CDR1 MNHEY, CDR2 SVGAGI.

CDR3 DNA sequence: TGTGCCAGCTCCCCTAACCCTGGGACTGGGGGAAACACCATATATTTT. This sequence encodes CASSPNPGTGGNTIYF. The chain combines TRBV18 with TRBJ1-3; tentatively, D is TRBD1 (5 bases). The germline gives CDR1 KGHSH, CDR2 LQKENI. This CDR3 has 16 residues. Trimming shortened V by 6 bases and J by 4 bases, and 19 bases separated the two germline ends.

This clone was observed a handful of times. The V and J genes are TRBV4-1 and TRBJ2-3; 12 bases fit TRBD2. Trimming took 0 bases from V and 3 from J; bases not matched to a gene: 10. The CDR3 covers 19 residues. Germline V gives CDR1 MGHRA, CDR2 YSYEKL. The CDR3 spells CASSQDSSLAGGPTDTQYF. DNA of the CDR3: TGCGCCAGCAGCCAAGATTCATCCCTAGCGGGGGGGCCGACAGATACGCAGTATTTT.

This chain uses TRBV19 with TRBJ2-3; 8 positions agree with TRBD1. The CDR3 loop spans 18 amino acids. V trimming: 7 bases; J trimming: 4 bases; junction bases outside the gene matches: 19. Germline values: CDR1 LNHDA, CDR2 SQIVND (reference sequence). In DNA form, the CDR3 reads TGTGCCAGTAAGGATCGCGGGACAGGATGGGTTAACGCAGATACGCAGTATTTT. This gives the protein CASKDRGTGWVNADTQYF.

A few counts support this clone. V gene TRBV5-4 combines with J gene TRBJ2-1; no definite D call. The ends were cut back, 0 bases at V and 9 bases at J, with 10 bases in the middle. Germline V gene lookup returns CDR1 SGHNT and CDR2 YYREEE (reference sequence). The CDR3 contains 13 residues. The CDR3 spells CASSLVAETEQFF. CDR3 sequence (DNA): TGTGCCAGCAGCTTGGTTGCGGAAACTGAGCAGTTCTTC.

V usage is TRBV7-2 and J usage is TRBJ2-5; 11 bases agree with TRBD2. The germline gives CDR1 SGHTA, CDR2 FQGNSA. This CDR3 has 17 residues. Unmatched junction bases numbered 5, after V lost 2 bases and J lost 0 bases. The CDR3 coding sequence is TGTGCCAGCAGCTTAACGGCTAGCGGGGGGTACCAAGAGACCCAGTACTTC. As protein: CASSLTASGGYQETQYF.

Only a few counts were recorded for this clone. V is TRBV6-5 and J is TRBJ2-3, with TRBD1 as a possible D gene (5 bases). Trimming pared 0 bases from V and 0 bases from J, leaving 10 bases between. Germline V gene sequence: CDR1 MNHEY, CDR2 SVGAGI. The CDR3 totals 16 residues. The CDR3 DNA sequence: TGTGCCAGCAGTTACTCGGGGCCTAAGAGCACAGATACGCAGTATTTT. As protein: CASSYSGPKSTDTQYF.

V usage is TRBV30 and J usage is TRBJ2-3; 13 bases map to TRBD2. Per the germline V gene, CDR1 is GTSNPN and CDR2 is SVGIG (reference sequence). This CDR3 has 19 amino acids. Trimming took 2 bases from V and 1 from J; bases not matched to a gene: 12. Here the CDR3 DNA reads TGTGCCTGGAGTTCCGCACCCTTCACTAGCGGGAGGGGCACAGATACGCAGTATTTT. This translates into CAWSSAPFTSGRGTDTQYF.

V usage is TRBV7-2 and J usage is TRBJ2-3, with D maybe TRBD2 (7 bases). In germline, CDR1 is SGHTA, CDR2 FQGNSA. CDR3 length equals 18 residues. V was clipped by 5 bases and J by 2 bases, with 23 bases between them. The CDR3 loop is CASSPLWGGRLITDTQYF. For the CDR3, the DNA is TGTGCCAGCAGCCCATTGTGGGGGGGCCGTTTGATCACAGATACGCAGTATTTT. The full variable domain, its missing parts supplied by reference TRBV7-2 and TRBJ2-3, is GAGVSQSPSNKVTEKGKDVELRCDPISGHTALYWYRQSLGQGLEFLIYFQGNSAPDKSGLPSDRFSAERTGGSVSTLTIQRTQQEDSAVYLCASSPLWGGRLITDTQYFGPGTRLTVL.

This clone has a count of ten or more. The chain has TRBV18 and TRBJ2-3; TRBD2 might be the D (6 bases). Germline V gives CDR1 KGHSH, CDR2 LQKENI. V was cut by 2 bases and J by 9 bases, with 12 bases left in between. This CDR3 has 13 amino acids. The CDR3 sequence: CASSPTQGGTQYF. DNA of the CDR3: TGTGCCAGCTCACCAACCCAGGGAGGCACGCAGTATTTT.

This clone was counted between two and nine times. The V gene is TRBV6-6, the J gene TRBJ2-5, with 8 bases aligning to TRBD2. Germline V gene data show CDR1 as MNHNY and CDR2 as SVGAGI (reference sequence). Trimming removed 6 bases from V and 5 bases from J; junction bases left unmatched: 14. The CDR3 is made up of 16 amino acids. The CDR3 sequence: CASRKGLAPLIETQYF. The CDR3 DNA is TGTGCCAGCAGAAAAGGACTAGCCCCGCTAATTGAGACCCAGTACTTC.

This clone occurred a few times. V and J are TRBV28 and TRBJ1-5; D remains ambiguous. V was trimmed by 5 bases and J by 6 bases, leaving 8 bases between them. CDR1 is MDHEN, CDR2 SYDVKM, per germline. The CDR3 covers 12 residues. The CDR3 DNA sequence: TGTGCCAGCAGTCCGCGAGGTCAGCCCCAGCATTTT. Translated: CASSPRGQPQHF.

The gene calls are TRBV27 and TRBJ1-2, with D possibly TRBD1 on 5 matching bases. Germline CDR1 is MNHEY and CDR2 is SMNVEV (reference sequence). V gave up 3 bases and J gave up 4 bases, with 9 bases separating them. This CDR3 comprises 13 residues. CDR3 sequence reads: CASSLEGTYGYTF. CDR3 bases: TGTGCCAGCAGTTTGGAGGGGACCTATGGCTACACCTTC.

The chain has TRBV11-1 and TRBJ2-6; TRBD1 aligns across 7 bases. This CDR3 comprises 16 residues. V shed 6 bases and J 2 bases; nucleotides not matched to a gene: 7. Germline V CDR1 and CDR2: SGHAT, FQDESV (reference sequence). The CDR3 DNA reads TGTGCCAGCAGGCGGACAGGTTCCACTGGGGCCAACGTCCTGACTTTC. It translates to CASRRTGSTGANVLTF.

The V gene is TRBV7-3, the J gene TRBJ2-2; D is undetermined. This CDR3 contains 15 residues. Germline values: CDR1 SGHTA, CDR2 FQGTGA. V shed 3 bases and J shed 0 bases, with 8 bases lying between them. The CDR3 DNA is TGTGCCAGCAGCTTTGCCGGTACGAACACCGGGGAGCTGTTTTTT. Translated, it gives CASSFAGTNTGELFF.

This chain links TRBV30 with TRBJ2-3; 13 bases are shared with TRBD2. CDR3 size: 16 residues. Germline loops: CDR1 GTSNPN, CDR2 SVGIG (reference sequence). After removal of 0 bases from V and 1 base from J, the junction contained 1 base not matched to a gene. The DNA for the CDR3 is TGTGCCTGGAGTGTCGGACTAGCGGGAGGCACAGATACGCAGTATTTT. Its protein product is CAWSVGLAGGTDTQYF.

This clone was picked up a small number of times. The V gene is TRBV6-5, the J gene TRBJ2-5; 8 bases line up with TRBD2. CDR3 length: 15 amino acids. V was pared by 5 bases and J by 2 bases, with 7 bases of the junction left unmatched. Looked up from germline, CDR1 is MNHEY and CDR2 is SVGAGI. CDR3 sequence (DNA): TGTGCCAGCAGTCGCGGGGTAGCGGGGCAAGAGACCCAGTACTTC. Translated: CASSRGVAGQETQYF.

This clone was counted only a few times. The chain has TRBV18 and TRBJ1-3; 7 nucleotides agree with TRBD1. V shed 3 bases, J shed 3 bases, and the junction held 8 bases outside the gene matches. The CDR3 has 16 residues. Germline CDR1 KGHSH, CDR2 LQKENI. CDR3 bases: TGTGCCAGCTCACCGAATCGTGGACAGGATGGAAACACCATATATTTT. Its translation is CASSPNRGQDGNTIYF.

This clone was found a few times. The chain links TRBV2 to TRBJ2-1; 12 nucleotides line up with TRBD2. This CDR3 region has 13 residues. Looked up from germline, CDR1 is SNHLY and CDR2 is FYNNEI. The junction had 3 bases not matched to a gene; V was cut back by 9 bases and J by 6 bases. The CDR3 protein is CASLAGGGNEQFF. CDR3 bases: TGTGCCAGTCTAGCGGGAGGGGGCAATGAGCAGTTCTTC.

The V and J genes are TRBV18 and TRBJ1-5; possibly TRBD1 for D (5 bases). This CDR3 has 15 residues. CDR1 is KGHSH, CDR2 LQKENI, per germline. The V and J ends lost 2 bases and 1 base respectively, with 9 bases between them. The CDR3 nucleotides are TGTGCCAGCTCACCATGGGGGGAGAGCAATCAGCCCCAGCATTTT. This gives the protein CASSPWGESNQPQHF.

V usage is TRBV7-2 and J usage is TRBJ1-2, with 8 nucleotides matching TRBD1. Germline assignment: CDR1 SGHTA and CDR2 FQGNSA. V was pared by 5 bases and J by 3 bases, with 5 bases of the junction left unmatched. There are 14 residues in the CDR3. In nucleotides, the CDR3 is TGTGCCAGCAGCCCCGGACAGGGCCACTATGGCTACACCTTC. This translates into CASSPGQGHYGYTF.

On this clone itself: A read error may account for a junction end that differs from germline. The gene calls are TRBV14 and TRBJ2-1; TRBD2 is a possible D gene (5 bases). The CDR3 totals 14 residues. From germline, CDR1 is SGHDN and CDR2 FVKESK. CDR3 loop: CACSQGWRVSEQFF. CDR3 bases: TGTGCCTGCAGCCAAGGGTGGCGGGTGAGTGAGCAGTTCTTC.

The rearrangement joins TRBV5-5 to TRBJ2-5, with 7 bases matching TRBD2. Germline V gene sequence: CDR1 SGHKS, CDR2 YYEKEE (reference sequence). V was clipped by 0 bases and J by 4 bases; unmatched bases: 3. The CDR3 contains 14 residues. CDR3 region: CASSLEERGETQYF. The CDR3 region has the DNA TGTGCCAGCAGCTTGGAGGAGCGGGGAGAGACCCAGTACTTC.

This clone came up a few times. The rearrangement joins TRBV9 to TRBJ2-7; D not resolved. The V gene's germline CDR1 is SGDLS and CDR2 YYNGEE. The CDR3 is made up of 14 amino acids. Trimming pared 0 bases from V and 6 bases from J, leaving 13 bases between. Here the CDR3 reads CASSVDSSSSEQYF. The CDR3 DNA sequence: TGTGCCAGCAGCGTAGATAGCAGTTCGAGCGAGCAGTACTTC. The variable domain in full, completed from reference TRBV9 and TRBJ2-7, reads DSGVTQTPKHLITATGQRVTLRCSPRSGDLSVYWYQQSLDQGLQFLIQYYNGEERAKGNILERFSAQQFPDLHSELNLSSLELGDSALYFCASSVDSSSSEQYFGPGTRLTVT.

CDR3 protein: CAWSATGKSYEQYF. DNA of the CDR3: TGTGCCTGGAGTGCGACAGGAAAATCCTACGAGCAGTACTTC. This chain connects TRBV30 to TRBJ2-7; weak D call: TRBD1 (6 bases). The V and J ends lost 1 base and 1 base respectively, with 11 bases between them. Germline CDR1 reads GTSNPN; CDR2 reads SVGIG (reference sequence). CDR3 length: 14 residues.

The chain carries TRBV5-4 and TRBJ2-1; possible D gene TRBD2, 5 bases. Deletions cut 0 bases from V and 15 bases from J, with 19 bases between. The CDR3 length is 14 residues. Germline V CDR1 and CDR2: SGHNT, YYREEE (reference sequence). CDR3 DNA sequence: TGTGCCAGCAGCTTGGGGGAGTTAAGACAACCGCGGTTCTTC. This encodes CASSLGELRQPRFF.

This chain links TRBV6-5 with TRBJ1-2, with D perhaps TRBD1 (5 bases). Germline CDR1 reads MNHEY; CDR2 reads SVGAGI. The CDR3 sequence is 13 residues long. Deletions cut 2 bases from V and 7 bases from J, with 11 bases between. The CDR3 loop is CASSYAREGGYTF. Here the CDR3 DNA reads TGTGCCAGCAGTTACGCCAGGGAGGGTGGCTACACCTTC.

The chain is built from TRBV6-1 and TRBJ1-1; no definite D call. The CDR3 sequence is 13 residues long. Trimming removed 4 bases at V and 11 bases at J, with 17 bases between. Germline CDR1 and CDR2: MNHNS and SASEGT. In DNA form, the CDR3 reads TGTGCCAGCAGTGCGGGTGCAGACGAATCGGCTTTCTTT. Residues: CASSAGADESAFF.